The sequence of this T cell receptor beta chain was determined in a study of blood T cell repertoires in COVID-19 (dated by TCRdb to about 2020). Study-wide context: The collaborator samples originated in the United States, Italy and Spain and spanned the acute and convalescent phases of COVID-19. The material from the prospective study consisted of cDNA or gDNA derived from T cells, B-cell-depleted T cells, or PBMCs. Subjects who had been exposed to COVID-19, were actively infected with it, or had recovered from it provided the deeply sampled blood TCRbeta repertoires that made up the dataset. A freely available public database, intended as a resource for researchers studying the immune response to SARS-CoV-2, is where the repertoires were released. Samples were obtained from the ongoing ImmuneRACE study (first 160 participants) and from over 1,000 subjects provided by 6 global collaborators. A de-identified subject ID, COVID-19 status, age in years and sex were almost always included in the sample metadata. HLA class I and class II types, where available, came from metadata supplied by the sample provider rather than from assay-based typing. What the work shows at the level of the full study, not this receptor alone: How much clinical and demographic metadata was included differed by source and by participant, and the metadata was provided uncurated.

As concerns this clone: The specificity of this receptor is unknown. Base qualities are not provided; no much larger clone lies one nucleotide away.

The germline V gene (reference sequence) gives CDR1 as LGHDT and CDR2 as YNNKEL. Taken from cysteine to phenylalanine, the CDR3 has 16 residues. Only CDR3 DNA is held: 48 bases, read in frame from base 1. V is pruned by 3 bases and J by 5 bases, leaving 8 bases of the junction without a gene match. Participants in the prospective study were aged roughly 18 to 100 years, lived in some 24 United States geographic areas, and enrolled through a virtual design. Cohort assignment in the prospective study relied on participant-reported clinical history from a screening survey and a study questionnaire. A participant counted as exposed if, within 2 weeks of entering the study, that participant had been in contact with someone who had a PCR-confirmed or clinician-diagnosed COVID-19 case. In the prospective study, whole blood, serum and a nasopharyngeal or oropharyngeal swab were collected from each participant by mobile phlebotomists. Prospective study participants could optionally give additional blood draws and questionnaires over a roughly 2-month period. Prospective study blood samples were shipped either frozen or at room temperature before DNA extraction.

TCRbeta CDR3 regions were amplified from genomic DNA using the immunoSEQ Assay, a bias-controlled multiplex PCR. The original methods were these. The number of nucleated cells in each sample was estimated by amplification of reference gene primers within the assay. To quantify the absolute abundance of each unique TCRbeta CDR3 rearrangement, sequence reads were collapsed and filtered. Productive Simpson clonality was computed per sample as the square root of Simpson's diversity index over productive rearrangements. Here the immuneACCESS table is served through TCRdb, limited to in-frame sequences with V and J called. Missing clones are a known gap in these copies; in checked studies unresolved V genes cover under half, and the rest lacks a known reason. The DNA was the basis for D and trimming; V, J and clone size are from that table. This sample lists about 190,000 clones; roughly 89% were detected once. The ten largest clones capture more than 3% of the sample.

This TCR came from a woman aged 25 to 39 who had been exposed to COVID-19. Here the chain combines TRBV3-1 (or the pseudogene TRBV3-2) and TRBJ2-5; TRBD2 lines up with 11 middle nucleotides. Specimen: PBMCs or T cells enriched from blood (not recorded which). The sequenced DNA: TGTGCCAGCAGCCAGGCCACTAGCGGGGGAGGGGAGACCCAGTACTTC. Translated, it reads CASSQATSGGGETQYF.